This TCR beta chain came from a study of shared clonotypes between healthy human individuals. Recent vaccinations or acute infections were absent in the healthy HIV-negative adult donors. V lost 2 bases and J 2 bases, leaving 16 bases between the germline ends. The V gene's germline CDR1 is MGHRA and CDR2 YSYEKL. The CDR3 totals 17 residues. The protocol was immunoSEQ multiplex PCR, while the TCRdb copy is restricted to in-frame clones and leaves out a portion. The profile shows about 1 million clones, about 77% of them singletons. The chain employs TRBV4-1 and TRBJ1-5; perhaps TRBD1 as D (6 bases). The source material was memory CD4+ T cells sorted from blood. As for subset: CD45RA-negative fraction. The receptor comes from a man aged 18 to 35 in good health. The CDR3 loop is CASSQRDKASGNQPQHF. The CDR3 DNA follows: TGCGCCAGCAGCCAAAGGGACAAGGCCTCAGGCAATCAGCCCCAGCATTTT.